The TCR beta chain described here comes from a study of shared clonotypes between healthy human individuals. Whole-study findings and limits: Clonotypes that were shared across a handful of donors made up about 4.5% of naive CD4 clonotypes.

TCRdb's copy holds only in-frame clones and misses some; the assay was immunoSEQ multiplex PCR. The sample has 2,500,000 or so clones, around 90% seen once; the top ten hold roughly 0.15%. Notes on this clone: Its specificity is unknown.

The CDR3 contains 11 residues. Germline lookup yields CDR1 MNHNY and CDR2 SVGAGI (reference sequence). V was pared by 7 bases and J by 5 bases, with 8 bases between. The V and J genes are TRBV6-6 and TRBJ1-2; maybe TRBD1 (5 bases). Specimen: naive CD4+ T cells sorted from blood. The subset is: CD45RA+ positively selected. This clonotype originated in a man younger than 35 in good health. This CDR3 reads CASTGPYGYTF. The CDR3 nucleotides are TGTGCCAGCACGGGACCTTATGGCTACACCTTC.